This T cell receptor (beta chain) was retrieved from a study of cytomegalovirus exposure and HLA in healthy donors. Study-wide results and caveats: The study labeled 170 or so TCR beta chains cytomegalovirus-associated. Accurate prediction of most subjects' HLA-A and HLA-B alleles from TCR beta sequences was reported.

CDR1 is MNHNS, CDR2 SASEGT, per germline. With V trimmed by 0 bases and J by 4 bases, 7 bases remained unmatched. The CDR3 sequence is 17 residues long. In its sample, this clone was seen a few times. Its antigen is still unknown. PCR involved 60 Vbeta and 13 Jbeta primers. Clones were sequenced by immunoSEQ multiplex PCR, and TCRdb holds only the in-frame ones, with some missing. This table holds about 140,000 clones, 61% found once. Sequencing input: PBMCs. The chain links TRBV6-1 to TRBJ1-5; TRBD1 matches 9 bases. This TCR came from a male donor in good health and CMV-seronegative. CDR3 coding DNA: TGTGCCAGCAGTGAAGCGGGACAGGGACTGGCTAATCAGCCCCAGCATTTT. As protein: CASSEAGQGLANQPQHF.